This T cell receptor (beta chain) came from a study of Graves' ophthalmopathy and Graves' hyperthyroidism. Hyperthyroidism is called stable when no ophthalmopathy develops within 18 months of follow-up. Pregnant or lactating patients and those with other autoimmune diseases or uncontrolled infections were excluded. Study findings and constraints: Blood samples also showed most expanded thyroid clonotypes exceeding 0.001 frequency. Discriminating ophthalmopathy from stable hyperthyroidism, a 13-signature model attained a sensitivity of under 90% and a specificity of around 77%.

From RNA, the CDR3 regions of TCR beta chains were amplified and sequenced. Following a first-round RT-PCR that used HTBI primers, a second-round multiplex PCR was carried out. Via MiXCR, TCRdb re-called the multiplex PCR reads, giving one row per CDR3 protein. The data hold hundreds of thousands of distinct CDR3 sequences, with roughly 20% observed a single time. This clonotype was detected ten times or more. Its antigen is currently unknown. Sequences were obtained from peripheral blood. The clonotype was recovered from a woman aged 18-29 years with stable Graves' hyperthyroidism. Some clones in this sample may be carry-over from other donors' samples.

The CDR3 protein is CASSLARRMNTEAFF. The CDR3 DNA follows: TGTGCCAGCAGCTTAGCGAGGAGGATGAACACTGAAGCTTTCTTT. The chain employs TRBV7-2 and TRBJ1-1; D not resolved. Germline CDR1 SGHTA, CDR2 FQGNSA. This CDR3 comprises 15 residues. Trimming pared 0 bases from V and 0 bases from J, leaving 8 bases between.